A selection of T cell receptor beta chains follows, all from one sample in a study of OX40 agonist ivuxolimab in advanced cancers. Clones were read by immunoSEQ multiplex PCR, and TCRdb kept only the in-frame ones, dropping some. This sample has roughly 26,000 clones, with roughly 70% found just once. The starting material was CD4+ or CD8+ T cells sorted from blood, obtained in a trial of the OX40 agonist ivuxolimab. These receptors all stem from an adult with an advanced solid tumor such as melanoma, head and neck, liver or kidney cancer. CDR3s include the opening cysteine and the closing phenylalanine or tryptophan. D genes are given only for firm matches. Clone size appears in some rows only: once, few, many, or a class for an expanded clone.

TRBV19	TRBJ1-3	NA	NA	CVSNSGNTIYF	TGTGTCTCGAACTCTGGAAACACCATATATTTT
TRBV6-6	TRBJ1-2	NA	NA	CASNLGVGLDGYTF	TGTGCCAGCAACCTTGGGGTGGGGCTCGATGGCTACACCTTC
TRBV7-2	TRBJ1-1	NA	NA	CASSLKMTEAFF	TGTGCCAGCAGCTTAAAAATGACTGAAGCTTTCTTT
TRBV6-1	TRBJ1-2	NA	NA	CASSEVQETYGYTF	TGTGCCAGCAGTGAAGTCCAGGAGACCTATGGCTACACCTTC
TRBV30	TRBJ2-2	NA	NA	CAWSRGMRTGELFF	TGTGCCTGGAGTCGTGGAATGAGGACCGGGGAGCTGTTTTTT
TRBV5-3	TRBJ1-1	few	NA	CARSSGAFF	TGTGCCAGAAGCTCCGGAGCTTTCTTT
TRBV7-9	TRBJ2-7	few	NA	CASSLRAFGLEQYF	TGTGCCAGCAGCTTAAGGGCTTTTGGGTTGGAGCAGTACTTC
TRBV19	TRBJ1-3	medium-sized	NA	CASTPRWQAGNAIYF	TGTGCCAGTACCCCACGTTGGCAAGCGGGGAACGCCATATATTTT
TRBV5-5	TRBJ1-1	NA	NA	CASSLAVGFMNTEAFF	TGTGCCAGCAGCTTGGCGGTAGGGTTCATGAACACTGAAGCTTTCTTT
TRBV15	TRBJ2-7	NA	NA	CATSGGGLRYEQYF	TGTGCCACCAGCGGAGGGGGACTACGCTACGAGCAGTACTTC
TRBV7-6	TRBJ2-3	NA	NA	CASSLAERGDTQYF	TGTGCCAGCAGCTTAGCAGAGAGGGGTGATACGCAGTATTTT
TRBV5-4	TRBJ2-5	NA	TRBD1	CASSPPGQRQETQYF	TGTGCCAGCAGCCCTCCGGGACAGAGACAAGAGACCCAGTACTTC
TRBV5-1	TRBJ2-1	NA	TRBD2	CASSLGVLAAYNEQFF	TGCGCCAGCAGCTTGGGGGTTCTAGCGGCCTACAATGAGCAGTTCTTC
TRBV10-3	TRBJ1-5	NA	NA	CAIRQGRDQPQHF	TGTGCCATCAGACAGGGACGGGATCAGCCCCAGCATTTT